The present T cell receptor beta chain was sequenced within a study of identifying expanded T cells in peripheral blood. A remark on this clone: The antigen is unknown.

Trimming left V 0 bases short and J 0 bases short, with 15 bases between. This CDR3 comprises 17 residues. Germline CDR1 SGHNT, CDR2 YYREEE (reference sequence). Healthy donors had no documented immune events, such as infections, while sampled. General study findings and limits: Variance in clone template counts between roughly two-week samples significantly increased with total template count across all healthy donors. Differentially abundant clones: around 1.2 between replicates, around 16 at 2 to 3 weeks, 18 to 20 at four.

Repertoires were generated with immunoSEQ multiplex PCR, while TCRdb's copy carries only in-frame clones and drops some. The sample contains about 130,000 clones, roughly 90% of which appear only once. Sequences were obtained from blood. The sequence was collected from a person aged 18-69 years in good health. V is TRBV5-4 and J is TRBJ2-5; D not resolved. CDR3 in DNA: TGTGCCAGCAGCTTGGACACTATACCCTTAAACCAAGAGACCCAGTACTTC. It yields the protein CASSLDTIPLNQETQYF.